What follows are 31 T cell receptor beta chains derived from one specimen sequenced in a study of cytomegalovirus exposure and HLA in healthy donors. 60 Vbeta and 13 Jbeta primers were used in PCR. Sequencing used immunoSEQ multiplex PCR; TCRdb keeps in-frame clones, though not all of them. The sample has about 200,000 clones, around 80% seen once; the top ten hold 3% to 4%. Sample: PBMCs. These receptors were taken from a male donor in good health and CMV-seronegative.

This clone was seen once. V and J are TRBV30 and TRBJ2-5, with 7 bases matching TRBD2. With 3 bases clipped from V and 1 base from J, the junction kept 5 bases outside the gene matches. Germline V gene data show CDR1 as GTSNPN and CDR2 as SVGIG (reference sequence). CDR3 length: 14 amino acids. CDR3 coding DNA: TGTGCCTGGAGCAGGGAGGGCACCCAAGAGACCCAGTACTTC. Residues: CAWSREGTQETQYF.

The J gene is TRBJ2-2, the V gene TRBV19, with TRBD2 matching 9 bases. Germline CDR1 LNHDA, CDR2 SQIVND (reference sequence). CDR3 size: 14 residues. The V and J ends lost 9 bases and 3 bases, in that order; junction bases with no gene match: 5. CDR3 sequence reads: CASRSGGDTGELFF. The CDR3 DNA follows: TGTGCCAGCCGTAGCGGGGGTGACACCGGGGAGCTGTTTTTT.

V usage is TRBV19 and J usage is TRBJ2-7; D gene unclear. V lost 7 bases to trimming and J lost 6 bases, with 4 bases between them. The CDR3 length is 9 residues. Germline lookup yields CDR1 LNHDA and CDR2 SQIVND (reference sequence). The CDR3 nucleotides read TGTGCCAGTAACGGCGAGCAGTACTTC. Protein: CASNGEQYF. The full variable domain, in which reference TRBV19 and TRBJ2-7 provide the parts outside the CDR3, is DGGITQSPKYLFRKEGQNVTLSCEQNLNHDAMYWYRQDPGQGLRLIYYSQIVNDFQKGDIAEGYSVSREKKESFPLTVTSAQKNPTAFYLCASNGEQYFGPGTRLTVT.

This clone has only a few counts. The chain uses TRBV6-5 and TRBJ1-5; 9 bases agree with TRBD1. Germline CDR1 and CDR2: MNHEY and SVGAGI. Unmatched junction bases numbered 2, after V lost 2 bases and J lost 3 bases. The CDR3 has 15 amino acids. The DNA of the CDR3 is TGTGCCAGCAGTTACGGGACAGGGACCAATCAGCCCCAGCATTTT. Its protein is CASSYGTGTNQPQHF.

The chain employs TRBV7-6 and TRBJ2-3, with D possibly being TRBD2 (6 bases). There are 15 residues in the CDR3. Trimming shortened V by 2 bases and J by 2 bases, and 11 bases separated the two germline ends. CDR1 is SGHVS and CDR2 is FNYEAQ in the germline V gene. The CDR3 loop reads CASSLWAGNTDTQYF. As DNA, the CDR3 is TGTGCCAGCAGCTTATGGGCGGGAAACACAGATACGCAGTATTTT. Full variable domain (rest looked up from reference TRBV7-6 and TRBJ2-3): GAGVSQSPRYKVTKRGQDVALRCDPISGHVSLYWYRQALGQGPEFLTYFNYEAQQDKSGLPNDRFSAERPEGSISTLTIQRTEQRDSAMYRCASSLWAGNTDTQYFGPGTRLTVL.

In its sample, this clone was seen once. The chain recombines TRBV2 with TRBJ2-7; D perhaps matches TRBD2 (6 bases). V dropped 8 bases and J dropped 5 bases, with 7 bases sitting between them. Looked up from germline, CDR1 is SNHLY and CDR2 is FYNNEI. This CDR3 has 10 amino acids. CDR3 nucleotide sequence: TGTGCCAGCTGGAGGGACGAGCAGTACTTC. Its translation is CASWRDEQYF.

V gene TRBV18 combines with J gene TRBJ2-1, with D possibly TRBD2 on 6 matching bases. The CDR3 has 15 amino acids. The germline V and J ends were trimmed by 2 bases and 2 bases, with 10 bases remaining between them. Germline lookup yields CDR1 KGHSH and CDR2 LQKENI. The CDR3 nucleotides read TGTGCCAGCTCACCATGGGGGGAGGCCTACAATGAGCAGTTCTTC. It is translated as CASSPWGEAYNEQFF.

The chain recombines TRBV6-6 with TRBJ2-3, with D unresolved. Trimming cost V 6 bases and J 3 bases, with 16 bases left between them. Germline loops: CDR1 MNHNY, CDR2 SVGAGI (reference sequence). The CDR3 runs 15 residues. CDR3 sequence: CASRARERGTDTQYF. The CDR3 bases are TGTGCCAGCAGGGCCCGTGAGCGTGGTACAGATACGCAGTATTTT.

CDR3 loop: CASSTLRQGNSPLHF. The CDR3 DNA reads as TGTGCCAGCTCAACCTTACGGCAGGGCAATTCACCCCTCCACTTT. The chain couples TRBV6-5 to TRBJ1-6, with a possible D match to TRBD1 (5 bases). In germline, CDR1 is MNHEY, CDR2 SVGAGI. The CDR3 has 15 residues. V dropped 8 bases and J dropped 7 bases, with 18 bases sitting between them.

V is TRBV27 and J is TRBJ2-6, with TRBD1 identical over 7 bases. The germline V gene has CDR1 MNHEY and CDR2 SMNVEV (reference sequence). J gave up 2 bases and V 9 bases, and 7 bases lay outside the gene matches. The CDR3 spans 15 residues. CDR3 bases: TGTGCCAGTCATAAAGGGGGCGCTGGGGCCAACGTCCTGACTTTC. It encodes CASHKGGAGANVLTF.

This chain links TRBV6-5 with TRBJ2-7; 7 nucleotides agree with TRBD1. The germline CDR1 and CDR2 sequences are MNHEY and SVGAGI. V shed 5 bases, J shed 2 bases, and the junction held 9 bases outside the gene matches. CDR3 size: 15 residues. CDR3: CASSTRQGATYEQYF. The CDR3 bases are TGTGCCAGCAGTACTCGACAGGGCGCAACCTACGAGCAGTACTTC.

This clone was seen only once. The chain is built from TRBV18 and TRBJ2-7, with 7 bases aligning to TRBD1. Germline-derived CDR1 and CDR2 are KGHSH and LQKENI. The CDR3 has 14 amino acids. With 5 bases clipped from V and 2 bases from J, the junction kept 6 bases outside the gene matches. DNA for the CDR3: TGTGCCAGCTCAATCCGGGACAGCACCTACGAGCAGTACTTC. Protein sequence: CASSIRDSTYEQYF.

CDR3 protein: CASSHLSTSTDTQYF. The DNA of the CDR3 is TGTGCCAGCAGCCATCTCTCTACTAGCACAGATACGCAGTATTTT. The rearrangement links TRBV5-5 to TRBJ2-3; D is unresolved. The V and J ends lost 4 bases and 0 bases respectively, with 12 bases between them. Germline lookup yields CDR1 SGHKS and CDR2 YYEKEE (reference sequence). There are 15 residues in the CDR3. The full variable domain, completed using reference TRBV5-5 and TRBJ2-3, is DAGVTQSPTHLIKTRGQQVTLRCSPISGHKSVSWYQQVLGQGPQFIFQYYEKEERGRGNFPDRFSARQFPNYSSELNVNALLLGDSALYLCASSHLSTSTDTQYFGPGTRLTVL.

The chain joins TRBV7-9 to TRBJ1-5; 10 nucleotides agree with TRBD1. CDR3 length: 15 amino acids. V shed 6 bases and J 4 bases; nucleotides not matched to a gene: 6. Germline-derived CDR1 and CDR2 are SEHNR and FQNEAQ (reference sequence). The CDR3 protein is CASSPGTGANQPQHF. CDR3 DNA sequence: TGTGCCAGCAGTCCCGGGACAGGGGCTAATCAGCCCCAGCATTTT.

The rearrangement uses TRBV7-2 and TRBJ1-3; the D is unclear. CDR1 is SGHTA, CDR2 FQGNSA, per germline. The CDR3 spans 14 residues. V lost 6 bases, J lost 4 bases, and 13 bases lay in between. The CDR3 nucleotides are TGTGCCAGCAGACCAAGACCGGGGGGAAACACCATATATTTT. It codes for CASRPRPGGNTIYF.

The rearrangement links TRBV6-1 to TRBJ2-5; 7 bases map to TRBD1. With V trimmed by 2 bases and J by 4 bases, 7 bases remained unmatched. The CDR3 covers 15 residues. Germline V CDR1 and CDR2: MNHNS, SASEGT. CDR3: CASSENRGGRETQYF. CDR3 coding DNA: TGTGCCAGCAGTGAAAACAGGGGCGGGCGAGAGACCCAGTACTTC.

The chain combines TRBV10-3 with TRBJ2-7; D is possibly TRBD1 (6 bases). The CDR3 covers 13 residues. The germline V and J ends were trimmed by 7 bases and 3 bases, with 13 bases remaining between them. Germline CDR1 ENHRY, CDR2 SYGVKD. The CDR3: CAITDSYLYEQYF. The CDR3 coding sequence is TGTGCCATCACGGACAGCTATCTCTACGAGCAGTACTTC.

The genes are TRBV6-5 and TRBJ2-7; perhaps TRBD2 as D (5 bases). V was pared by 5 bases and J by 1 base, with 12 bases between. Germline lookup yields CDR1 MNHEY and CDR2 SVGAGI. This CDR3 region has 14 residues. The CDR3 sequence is CASSPSRPSYEQYF. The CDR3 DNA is TGTGCCAGCAGTCCTAGCAGACCATCCTACGAGCAGTACTTC.

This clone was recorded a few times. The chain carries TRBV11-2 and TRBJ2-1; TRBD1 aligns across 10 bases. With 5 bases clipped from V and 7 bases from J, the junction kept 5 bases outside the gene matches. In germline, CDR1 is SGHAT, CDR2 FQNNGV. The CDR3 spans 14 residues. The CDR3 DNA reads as TGTGCCAGCAGCCGGACAGGGGGGAGGAATGAGCAGTTCTTC. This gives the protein CASSRTGGRNEQFF.

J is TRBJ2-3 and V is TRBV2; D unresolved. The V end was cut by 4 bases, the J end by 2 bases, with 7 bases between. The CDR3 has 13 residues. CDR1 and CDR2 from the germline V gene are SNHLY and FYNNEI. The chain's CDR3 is CASSGENTDTQYF. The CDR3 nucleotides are TGTGCCAGCAGTGGAGAGAACACAGATACGCAGTATTTT.

This chain's CDR3 is CASSPKGGQETQYF. CDR3 in DNA: TGTGCCAGCAGCCCCAAGGGAGGGCAAGAGACCCAGTACTTC. V and J are TRBV9 and TRBJ2-5; 7 bases agree with TRBD2. V gave up 4 bases and J gave up 2 bases; unmatched junction bases: 5. Looked up from germline, CDR1 is SGDLS and CDR2 is YYNGEE. The CDR3 extends over 14 amino acids.

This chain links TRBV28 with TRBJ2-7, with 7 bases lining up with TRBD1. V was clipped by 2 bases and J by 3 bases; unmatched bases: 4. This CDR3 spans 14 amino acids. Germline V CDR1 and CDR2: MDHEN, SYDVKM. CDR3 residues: CASSLGTVIYEQYF. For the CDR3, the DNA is TGTGCCAGCAGTTTAGGGACAGTGATCTACGAGCAGTACTTC.

For the CDR3, the DNA is TGTGCCAGCATGGGACTAGCGGGACGGACCGGGGAGCTGTTTTTT. Its translation: CASMGLAGRTGELFF. The chain employs TRBV25-1 and TRBJ2-2; 13 bases map to TRBD2. J lost 5 bases, V lost 7 bases, and 4 bases had no gene match. Germline V gene lookup returns CDR1 MGHDK and CDR2 SYGVNS. The CDR3 has 15 residues.

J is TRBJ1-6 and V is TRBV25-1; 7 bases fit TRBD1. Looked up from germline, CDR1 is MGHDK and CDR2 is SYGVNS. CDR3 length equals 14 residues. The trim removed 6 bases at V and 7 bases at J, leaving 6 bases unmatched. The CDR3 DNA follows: TGTGCCAGCAGGGAACAGGGGCTAAATTCACCCCTCCACTTT. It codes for CASREQGLNSPLHF.

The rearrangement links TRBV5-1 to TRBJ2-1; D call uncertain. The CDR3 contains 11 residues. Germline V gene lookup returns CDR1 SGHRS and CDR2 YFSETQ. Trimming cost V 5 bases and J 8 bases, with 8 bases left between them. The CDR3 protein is CASRISDEQFF. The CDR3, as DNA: TGCGCCAGCAGAATATCCGATGAGCAGTTCTTC.

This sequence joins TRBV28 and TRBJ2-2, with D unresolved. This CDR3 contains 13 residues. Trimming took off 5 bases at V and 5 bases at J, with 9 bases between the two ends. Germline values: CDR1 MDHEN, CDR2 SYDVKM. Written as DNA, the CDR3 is TGTGCCAGCAGTCTCCCAACAACCGGGGAGCTGTTTTTT. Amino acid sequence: CASSLPTTGELFF.

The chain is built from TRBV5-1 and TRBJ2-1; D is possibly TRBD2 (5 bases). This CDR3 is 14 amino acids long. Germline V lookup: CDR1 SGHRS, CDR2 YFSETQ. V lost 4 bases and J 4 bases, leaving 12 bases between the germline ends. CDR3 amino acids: CASSRGGSYNEQFF. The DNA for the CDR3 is TGCGCCAGCAGCCGTGGTGGGAGTTACAATGAGCAGTTCTTC. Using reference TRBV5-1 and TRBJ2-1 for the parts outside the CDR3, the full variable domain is KAGVTQTPRYLIKTRGQQVTLSCSPISGHRSVSWYQQTPGQGLQFLFEYFSETQRNKGNFPGRFSGRQFSNSRSEMNVSTLELGDSALYLCASSRGGSYNEQFFGPGTRLTVL.

CDR3 coding DNA: TGTGCCAGCAGCTTGGTGCGGGCGATTGGCACTGAAGCTTTCTTT. Amino acid sequence: CASSLVRAIGTEAFF. This sequence joins TRBV5-5 and TRBJ1-1; D is unclear. The ends were cut back, 0 bases at V and 4 bases at J, with 13 bases in the middle. In germline, CDR1 is SGHKS, CDR2 YYEKEE (reference sequence). This CDR3 contains 15 residues.

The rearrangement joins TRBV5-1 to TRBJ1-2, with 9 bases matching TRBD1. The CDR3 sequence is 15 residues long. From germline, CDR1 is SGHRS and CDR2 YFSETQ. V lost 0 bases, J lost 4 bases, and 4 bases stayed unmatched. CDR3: CASSLARQGVYGYTF. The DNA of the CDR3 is TGCGCCAGCAGCTTGGCCCGACAGGGGGTCTATGGCTACACCTTC.

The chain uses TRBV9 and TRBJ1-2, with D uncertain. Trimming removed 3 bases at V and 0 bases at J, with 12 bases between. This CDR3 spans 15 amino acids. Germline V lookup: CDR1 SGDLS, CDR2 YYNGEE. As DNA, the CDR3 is TGTGCCAGCAGCGCCCGTTCGGGTGCTAACTATGGCTACACCTTC. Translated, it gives CASSARSGANYGYTF.

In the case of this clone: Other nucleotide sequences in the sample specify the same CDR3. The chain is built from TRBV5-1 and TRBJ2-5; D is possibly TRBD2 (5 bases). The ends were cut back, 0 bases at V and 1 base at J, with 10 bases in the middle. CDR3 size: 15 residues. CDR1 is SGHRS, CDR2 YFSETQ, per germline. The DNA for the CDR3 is TGCGCCAGCAGCTTGGGTTCGAGCGGCCAAGAGACCCAGTACTTC. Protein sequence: CASSLGSSGQETQYF.